This record covers a single T cell receptor beta chain. What it binds is unknown. With the Oncomine TCR Beta short-read assay, DNA from cultured CD4+ T cells was sequenced. Each CDR3 protein gets one entry after TCRdb re-called the PCR reads with MiXCR. The sample holds some 19,000 distinct CDR3 sequences, about 59% seen once. The data stem from a study of vaccination and CD4 T cells after COVID-19. About the study: Overlapping spike peptides from SARS-CoV-2, HCoV-NL63, HCoV-OC43 and HCoV-229E served to stimulate the cells. Researchers treated control cultures with a CEFX pool, an HIV-1 Nef pool, or no peptide.

As for treatment: roughly ten-day PBMC culture with coronavirus spike peptide pools or control peptides (ViraFEST assay). The sample comprised CD4+ T cells from blood, cultured in vitro. The sequence derives from a human donor who had recovered from COVID-19.

In DNA, the CDR3 is TGCGCCAGCAGCTTGGGGACAGGGGTGAGGTATGGCTACACCTTC. Protein product: CASSLGTGVRYGYTF. V usage is TRBV5-1 and J usage is TRBJ1-2; 9 bases map to TRBD1. In germline, CDR1 is SGHRS, CDR2 YFSETQ. V was pared by 0 bases and J by 5 bases, with 5 bases of the junction left unmatched. The CDR3 has 15 amino acids.